The entry below gives a single T cell receptor (beta chain) sequence along with its context. This specimen comes from a study of blood T cell repertoires in COVID-19. About the research overall: The United States, Italy and Spain provided the acute and convalescent COVID-19 samples. T cells, B-cell-depleted T cells, or PBMCs supplied cDNA or gDNA.

Method: immunoSEQ multiplex PCR; TCRdb's copy keeps in-frame clones and lacks some. The sample lists roughly 150,000 clones, approximately 80% occurring once. V dropped 6 bases and J dropped 8 bases, with 13 bases sitting between them. Germline CDR1 reads DFQATT; CDR2 reads SNEGSKA (reference sequence). The CDR3 is 11 amino acids. In assigning cohorts, the study relied on participant-reported clinical history. The study recruited exposed participants who had met a COVID-19 case within 2 weeks before entry. This clonotype was sampled from a woman aged 18-29 years who had been exposed to COVID-19. This rearrangement joins TRBV20-1 to TRBJ1-1, with a possible D match to TRBD1 (6 bases). The sample comprised PBMCs or T cells enriched from blood (not recorded which). CDR3 loop: CSALDRLEAFF. In DNA form, the CDR3 reads TGCAGTGCCCTCGACAGGTTGGAAGCTTTCTTT.